The 7 T cell receptor beta chains presented below share a single source sample, sequenced in a study of T-cell reconstitution after alpha-beta-depleted transplantation in children. Unique molecular identifiers featured in how the TCRbeta library was prepared. TCRdb processed the PCR reads anew with MiXCR; each CDR3 protein has one entry. The data show about 160,000 distinct CDR3 sequences, approximately 12% seen once. This specimen consisted of PBMCs, obtained before TCRalphabeta/CD19-depleted stem cell transplant. The receptors were sampled from a boy aged 2 to 10 with acute myeloid leukemia, due to receive a stem cell transplant.

The sample holds many counts of this clonotype. The chain links TRBV5-1 to TRBJ1-1; TRBD1 is a possible D gene (5 bases). The CDR3 sequence is 12 residues long. In germline, CDR1 is SGHRS, CDR2 YFSETQ. The V and J ends lost 5 bases and 6 bases respectively, with 11 bases between them. The CDR3 bases are TGCGCCAGCAGTGGCTGGGGGGCTGAAGCTTTCTTT. This encodes CASSGWGAEAFF.

In this sample, this clonotype turned up many times. This sequence joins TRBV10-2 and TRBJ2-7, with 9 bases lining up with TRBD1. Trimming at V came to 4 bases and at J to 3 bases, leaving 10 bases not matched to a gene. Germline loops: CDR1 WSHSY, CDR2 SAAADI. The CDR3 runs to 16 residues. The CDR3 is CASSGPSTGGNYEQYF. The CDR3 nucleotides read TGCGCCAGCAGTGGCCCCTCGACAGGGGGTAACTACGAGCAGTACTTC.

This clonotype was detected many times. The rearrangement joins TRBV30 to TRBJ1-5, with D tentatively TRBD1 (5 bases). The CDR3 is 14 amino acids. V shed 0 bases and J shed 2 bases, with 8 bases lying between them. Looked up from germline, CDR1 is GTSNPN and CDR2 is SVGIG (reference sequence). The DNA for the CDR3 is TGTGCCTGGAGTGTACAGGCGGGCAATCAGCCCCAGCATTTT. It is translated as CAWSVQAGNQPQHF. Looking up the rest from reference TRBV30 and TRBJ1-5 gives the full variable domain: SQTIHQWPATLVQPVGSPLSLECTVEGTSNPNLYWYRQAAGRGLQLLFYSVGIGQISSEVPQNLSASRPQDRQFILSSKKLLLSDSGFYLCAWSVQAGNQPQHFGDGTRLSIL.

By share, this clonotype ranks as medium-sized. The rearrangement uses TRBV7-2 and TRBJ2-1; no firm D call. The CDR3 length is 15 residues. Trimming left V 1 base short and J 0 bases short, with 7 bases between. Germline V gene sequence: CDR1 SGHTA, CDR2 FQGNSA. The CDR3 DNA sequence: TGTGCCAGCAGCTTAGGGACCAGCTCCTACAATGAGCAGTTCTTC. Translating gives CASSLGTSSYNEQFF.

This clonotype was seen ten or more times. This chain connects TRBV27 to TRBJ2-1; TRBD2 is a possible D gene (6 bases). The length of the CDR3 is 16 residues. V gave up 6 bases and J gave up 0 bases, with 15 bases separating them. Germline V gives CDR1 MNHEY, CDR2 SMNVEV (reference sequence). The chain's CDR3 is CASSVGAGSSYNEQFF. CDR3 bases: TGTGCCAGCAGCGTCGGTGCGGGGAGCTCCTACAATGAGCAGTTCTTC.

This clonotype was counted at least ten times. The CDR3: CASSQVPGLATGELFF. The DNA for the CDR3 is TGCGCCAGCAGCCAAGTACCGGGACTAGCGACCGGGGAGCTGTTTTTT. This chain uses TRBV4-1 with TRBJ2-2, with TRBD2 identical over 10 bases. Germline CDR1 MGHRA, CDR2 YSYEKL. The V segment lost 1 base and the J segment 5 bases; nucleotides outside the gene matches: 4. This CDR3 comprises 16 residues.

This clonotype appeared many times. This chain uses TRBV19 with TRBJ1-5; D ambiguous. CDR1 LNHDA and CDR2 SQIVND come from the germline V gene (reference sequence). The CDR3 runs to 15 residues. Trimming took off 11 bases at V and 3 bases at J, with 20 bases between the two ends. CDR3 nucleotide sequence: TGTGCCTCCTGCAATCTGGGAGCTATCAATCAGCCCCAGCATTTT. Its translation: CASCNLGAINQPQHF. Using reference TRBV19 and TRBJ1-5 for the parts outside the CDR3, the full variable domain is DGGITQSPKYLFRKEGQNVTLSCEQNLNHDAMYWYRQDPGQGLRLIYYSQIVNDFQKGDIAEGYSVSREKKESFPLTVTSAQKNPTAFYLCASCNLGAINQPQHFGDGTRLSIL.